Following are 4 T cell receptor beta chains from one sample sequenced in a study of blood T cell repertoires in COVID-19. Profiling relied on immunoSEQ multiplex PCR, and the TCRdb table lists in-frame clones only, not all of them. Here the sample spans about 400,000 clones, about 89% being singletons. Material for sequencing was peripheral blood. Every receptor here comes from a woman in her twenties or thirties with acute or convalescent COVID-19.

The J gene is TRBJ2-1, the V gene TRBV5-4; D is uncertain. V lost 0 bases and J lost 5, with 12 bases in between. This CDR3 is 15 amino acids long. Looked up from germline, CDR1 is SGHNT and CDR2 is YYREEE (reference sequence). CDR3 loop: CASSLVATTHNEQFF. CDR3 nucleotides: TGTGCCAGCAGCTTGGTGGCGACAACACACAATGAGCAGTTCTTC.

Points on this clone: This CDR3 is also generated by other DNA sequences in the sample. This chain links TRBV4-1 with TRBJ2-3; D ambiguous. The CDR3 covers 13 residues. CDR1 and CDR2 from the germline V gene are MGHRA and YSYEKL. Trimming cost V 0 bases and J 3 bases, with 4 bases left between them. The CDR3 nucleotides read TGCGCCAGCAGCCAAGATGCGACAGATACGCAGTATTTT. Translating it yields CASSQDATDTQYF.

Only one count was recorded for this clone. The V call is TRBV5-1, the J call TRBJ2-4; 8 bases agree with TRBD2. Germline values: CDR1 SGHRS, CDR2 YFSETQ. V shed 5 bases, J shed 6 bases, and the junction held 7 bases outside the gene matches. This CDR3 has 14 residues. The CDR3 nucleotides read TGCGCCAGCAGGGTCCCGGGGGGGGCAAACATTCAGTACTTC. It specifies CASRVPGGANIQYF.

The chain links TRBV9 to TRBJ2-1; 12 positions match TRBD2. The junction had 10 bases not matched to a gene; V was cut back by 3 bases and J by 9 bases. The CDR3 spans 16 residues. Germline CDR1 is SGDLS and CDR2 is YYNGEE. The DNA of the CDR3 is TGTGCCAGCAGCGCCGGGAGGACTAGCGGGGTTGTTGAGCAGTTCTTC. This sequence encodes CASSAGRTSGVVEQFF.